Below, 22 T cell receptor beta chains from the same sample are listed, as sequenced in a study of T-cell reconstitution after alpha-beta-depleted transplantation in children. Library preparation (for TCRbeta) was performed with unique molecular identifiers. A single record per CDR3 protein comes from TCRdb applying MiXCR to the PCR reads. The data hold approximately 210,000 distinct CDR3 sequences, with approximately 14% observed a single time. This specimen was PBMCs from the stem cell graft donor, taken from the stem cell graft. These receptors were obtained from a human donor who donated a stem cell graft to a child with acute lymphoblastic leukemia.

This clonotype was observed at least ten times. V and J are TRBV3-1 and TRBJ1-6; D uncertain. The ends were cut back, 1 base at V and 14 bases at J, with 9 bases in the middle. The CDR3 length is 12 residues. Germline lookup yields CDR1 LGHDT and CDR2 YNNKEL (reference sequence). CDR3 protein: CASSQGFSSLHF. The CDR3 DNA sequence: TGTGCCAGCAGCCAAGGTTTCTCATCCCTCCACTTT.

This chain uses TRBV5-1 with TRBJ1-4, with 8 bases fitting TRBD1. This CDR3 has 16 residues. V lost 0 bases to trimming and J lost 5 bases; unmatched junction nucleotides: 6. CDR1 and CDR2 (germline): SGHRS, YFSETQ. Here the CDR3 reads CASSLGQGARNEKLFF. CDR3 sequence (DNA): TGCGCCAGCAGCTTGGGGCAGGGGGCAAGGAATGAAAAACTGTTTTTT.

This clonotype was counted many times. The rearrangement links TRBV2 to TRBJ1-1, with a weak D call TRBD1 (5 bases). The V end lost 5 bases, the J end lost 4 bases, and 11 bases lay between the germline ends. Germline CDR1 is SNHLY and CDR2 is FYNNEI. This CDR3 is 13 amino acids long. The CDR3 coding sequence is TGTGCCAGCAGTCCGACAGATCTCACTGAAGCTTTCTTT. This translates into CASSPTDLTEAFF.

This clonotype has a count of ten or more. V usage is TRBV20-1 and J usage is TRBJ2-7; a weak D match, TRBD2 (5 bases). The germline V and J ends were trimmed by 5 bases and 0 bases, with 8 bases remaining between them. This CDR3 comprises 12 residues. From germline, CDR1 is DFQATT and CDR2 SNEGSKA (reference sequence). This CDR3 is CSAQTSSYEQYF. The DNA of the CDR3 is TGCAGTGCTCAAACTAGCTCCTACGAGCAGTACTTC.

The table lists this clonotype with many counts. The J gene is TRBJ2-1, the V gene TRBV4-1, with D unclear. The germline V gene has CDR1 MGHRA and CDR2 YSYEKL. CDR3 length: 14 amino acids. Trimming took off 9 bases at V and 4 bases at J, with 16 bases between the two ends. The CDR3 region has the DNA TGCGCCAGTAGGTCAGCGCCTTATTACAATGAGCAGTTCTTC. It specifies CASRSAPYYNEQFF.

This clonotype was counted many times. The chain carries TRBV5-1 and TRBJ2-7; a weak D match, TRBD2 (6 bases). Trimming pared 4 bases from V and 5 bases from J, leaving 19 bases between. This CDR3 has 15 amino acids. Germline values: CDR1 SGHRS, CDR2 YFSETQ. The CDR3 loop is CASSGVRGKHDEQYF. The DNA for the CDR3 is TGCGCCAGCAGCGGAGTCCGCGGGAAGCACGACGAGCAGTACTTC.

This clonotype appeared many times. J is TRBJ2-3 and V is TRBV24-1, with 7 bases fitting TRBD2. CDR1 KGHDR and CDR2 SFDVKD come from the germline V gene. There are 15 residues in the CDR3. V shed 7 bases, J shed 0 bases, and the junction held 6 bases outside the gene matches. As DNA, the CDR3 is TGTGCCACCAGGGGGACTACTCCTAGCACAGATACGCAGTATTTT. Residues: CATRGTTPSTDTQYF.

This clonotype was found many times. The J gene is TRBJ2-2, the V gene TRBV7-8, with D possibly TRBD2 on 5 matching bases. From germline, CDR1 is SGHVS and CDR2 FQNEAQ. Trimming shortened V by 6 bases and J by 7 bases, and 12 bases separated the two germline ends. This CDR3 contains 13 residues. The CDR3 DNA reads TGTGCCAGCAGGGCCGGGGAGAACGGGGAGCTGTTTTTT. Translated, it gives CASRAGENGELFF.

With regard to this clonotype: A much larger clonotype is one base distant, so this may be a read error. The chain couples TRBV3-1 to TRBJ2-1; 10 nucleotides agree with TRBD2. The germline V gene encodes CDR1 LGHDT and CDR2 YNNKEL (reference sequence). This CDR3 region has 15 residues. The CDR3: CATSQDAAGGNEQFF. In DNA, the CDR3 is TGTGCCACCAGCCAAGATGCAGCGGGAGGGAATGAGCAGTTCTTC.

This clonotype showed up many times. The J gene is TRBJ2-1, the V gene TRBV5-1; 8 bases are shared with TRBD2. There are 13 residues in the CDR3. J lost 5 bases, V lost 5 bases, and 3 bases had no gene match. Germline V gene data show CDR1 as SGHRS and CDR2 as YFSETQ. CDR3 DNA: TGCGCCAGCAGACGCGGGAGGAACAATGAGCAGTTCTTC. As protein: CASRRGRNNEQFF.

The chain uses TRBV5-1 and TRBJ1-2; D is possibly TRBD1 (5 bases). Trimming removed 2 bases from V and 5 bases from J, with 13 bases in between. The CDR3 totals 14 residues. Germline V lookup: CDR1 SGHRS, CDR2 YFSETQ. The CDR3 nucleotides read TGCGCCAGCAGCTTACAGGAACAAACTTATGGCTACACCTTC. Translating gives CASSLQEQTYGYTF.

The count of this clonotype is one. V usage is TRBV10-2 and J usage is TRBJ1-1; no clear D gene. Germline lookup yields CDR1 WSHSY and CDR2 SAAADI. The V end lost 2 bases, the J end lost 5 bases, and 21 bases lay between the germline ends. The CDR3 extends over 17 amino acids. The CDR3 DNA reads TGCGCCAGCAGTGAGCCGTCCGGTCTCACACGGGAAACTGAAGCTTTCTTT. This encodes CASSEPSGLTRETEAFF.

This clonotype was observed at least ten times. This chain links TRBV3-1 with TRBJ1-1; 7 bases agree with TRBD1. This CDR3 region has 14 residues. The germline gives CDR1 LGHDT, CDR2 YNNKEL (reference sequence). J gave up 5 bases and V 0 bases, and 3 bases lay outside the gene matches. The CDR3: CASSQDLGQTEAFF. CDR3 coding DNA: TGTGCCAGCAGCCAAGATTTGGGACAGACTGAAGCTTTCTTT.

There are many counts of this clonotype. This chain joins TRBV5-5 and TRBJ2-1; D uncertain. Germline CDR1 and CDR2: SGHKS and YYEKEE (reference sequence). The CDR3 length is 14 residues. Trimming took off 0 bases at V and 5 bases at J, with 9 bases between the two ends. The CDR3 DNA follows: TGTGCCAGCAGCTTGGGAGCTCAACACAATGAGCAGTTCTTC. Translation: CASSLGAQHNEQFF. The full variable domain, completed using reference TRBV5-5 and TRBJ2-1, is DAGVTQSPTHLIKTRGQQVTLRCSPISGHKSVSWYQQVLGQGPQFIFQYYEKEERGRGNFPDRFSARQFPNYSSELNVNALLLGDSALYLCASSLGAQHNEQFFGPGTRLTVL.

In this sample, this clonotype turned up many times. This chain joins TRBV20-1 and TRBJ2-5; D ambiguous. Trimming left V 3 bases short and J 0 bases short, with 17 bases between. Germline assignment: CDR1 DFQATT and CDR2 SNEGSKA (reference sequence). CDR3 length: 16 residues. Written as DNA, the CDR3 is TGCAGTGCTAGCAATCTTCTCGCGGCGTACCAAGAGACCCAGTACTTC. Translated, it gives CSASNLLAAYQETQYF.

This clonotype was seen many times. This chain connects TRBV11-2 to TRBJ2-7; D is unclear. The CDR3 runs 13 residues. Trimming stripped 5 bases from V and 3 bases from J, with 11 bases between. Germline assignment: CDR1 SGHAT and CDR2 FQNNGV. The chain's CDR3 is CASSPQFFYEQYF. The DNA for the CDR3 is TGTGCCAGCAGCCCCCAGTTTTTCTACGAGCAGTACTTC.

As to this clonotype: A much larger clone lies one base from this, so it may be a read error. The chain is built from TRBV12-3 or TRBV12-4 and TRBJ2-2; D call uncertain. With 11 bases removed from V and 1 base from J, the gap between germline ends came to 11 bases. This CDR3 region has 13 residues. The CDR3 region is CAGTTRNTGELFF. The DNA for the CDR3 is TGTGCCGGCACCACACGGAACACCGGGGAGCTGTTTTTT.

This clonotype came up many times. This chain links TRBV6-5 with TRBJ2-7, with D tentatively TRBD1 (5 bases). This CDR3 is 16 amino acids long. The germline V gene encodes CDR1 MNHEY and CDR2 SVGAGI. Deletions cut 6 bases from V and 1 base from J, with 19 bases between. CDR3 in DNA: TGTGCCAGCAGCCGAGTGAGTACTACAGGTTCCTACGAGCAGTACTTC. As protein: CASSRVSTTGSYEQYF.

This clonotype has at least ten counts. V gene TRBV29-1 combines with J gene TRBJ2-1, with D possibly TRBD2 on 5 matching bases. The V and J ends lost 0 bases and 8 bases respectively, with 8 bases between them. Per germline, CDR1 SQVTM and CDR2 ANQGSEA. The CDR3 loop spans 12 amino acids. CDR3 protein: CSVEEGGDEQFF. The CDR3 DNA follows: TGCAGCGTTGAAGAAGGAGGCGATGAGCAGTTCTTC.

This clonotype was counted many times. V and J are TRBV2 and TRBJ2-7, with TRBD2 as a possible D gene (5 bases). Per germline, CDR1 SNHLY and CDR2 FYNNEI. The CDR3 totals 14 residues. V lost 3 bases, J lost 2 bases, and 11 bases lay in between. CDR3 nucleotides: TGTGCCAGCAGTGAGCTTGGAGGCACCTACGAGCAGTACTTC. Its protein is CASSELGGTYEQYF.

The chain recombines TRBV19 with TRBJ1-5; D is unclear. The V and J ends lost 6 bases and 11 bases respectively, with 20 bases between them. Germline CDR1 and CDR2: LNHDA and SQIVND (reference sequence). The CDR3 contains 14 residues. In nucleotides, the CDR3 is TGTGCCAGTAGCAAGCAGGCGGAGCGTTCGACCCAGCATTTT. Translated, it gives CASSKQAERSTQHF.

The chain combines TRBV10-3 with TRBJ1-6; D possibly corresponds to TRBD1 (5 bases). CDR3 length: 18 residues. V lost 10 bases and J lost 9, with 31 bases in between. Per germline, CDR1 ENHRY and CDR2 SYGVKD. The CDR3: CATRHAKGSLSGSSPLHF. The CDR3 nucleotides are TGTGCCACCAGGCATGCAAAGGGGTCCCTTTCGGGGAGTTCACCCCTCCACTTT.